The clone carrying this T cell receptor beta chain has a count of ten or more. The data stem from a study of T cells in Graves' hyperthyroidism and ophthalmopathy. TCR beta CDR3 regions were amplified from RNA. HTBI primers were employed in a first-round RT-PCR of the TCR CDR3. Each CDR3 protein is one row after TCRdb ran MiXCR on the multiplex PCR reads. The top ten hold around 30% of the sample, which has about 260,000 distinct CDR3 sequences, about 25% seen once. Germline assignment: CDR1 ENHRY and CDR2 SYGVKD. This CDR3 region has 13 residues. V was pared by 7 bases and J by 1 base, with 10 bases between.

The sample was blood. This clonotype originated in a man aged 35 to 55 with Graves' hyperthyroidism that later progressed to Graves' ophthalmopathy. The chain joins TRBV10-3 to TRBJ1-1; D ambiguous. In DNA, the CDR3 is TGTGCCATCAATTCAAACAGGAACACTGAAGCTTTCTTT. Translated, it gives CAINSNRNTEAFF.